This entry lists 22 T cell receptor beta chains sequenced from one sample in a study of neurological immune-mediated disorders (dated by TCRdb to between 2019 and 2020). Interpreted using the paper, the time point label stands for: longitudinal time-point 3. Library prep was done by 5' RACE. The sequencer listed for this sample is Illumina HiSeq 2500. TCRdb ran its own pipeline on the public reads, namely fastp trimming at Q25 and MiXCR clone calling, and kept in-frame beta chains. Identical CDR3 proteins give one entry, which carries the most common genes and DNA. The sample yields roughly 49,000 distinct CDR3 sequences; 9.5% to 15% were counted once. About 10% of the sample lies in the top ten. Material for sequencing was PBMCs. These receptor sequences come from a male donor with HTLV-1-associated myelopathy (HAM/TSP).

The chain is built from TRBV5-1 and TRBJ2-5; tentatively, D is TRBD2 (6 bases). With 3 bases removed from V and 2 bases from J, the gap between germline ends came to 11 bases. CDR1 is SGHRS and CDR2 is YFSETQ in the germline V gene. CDR3 size: 14 residues. CDR3 bases: TGCGCCAGCAGCTCTGGGACTTTACAAGAGACCCAGTACTTC. It encodes CASSSGTLQETQYF.

This clonotype was seen many times. The chain joins TRBV20-1 to TRBJ1-1; 8 bases are a match to TRBD1. There are 13 residues in the CDR3. The V gene end was trimmed by 5 bases and the J gene end by 5 bases; junction bases not matched to a gene: 7. CDR1 and CDR2 (germline): DFQATT, SNEGSKA (reference sequence). CDR3 DNA sequence: TGCAGTGCTTATCAGGGGGCGCGGACTGAAGCTTTCTTT. Translating gives CSAYQGARTEAFF.

This clonotype was found many times. The J gene is TRBJ2-1, the V gene TRBV15; 12 bases map to TRBD1. Germline V gene lookup returns CDR1 LNHNV and CDR2 YYDKDF (reference sequence). The CDR3 covers 16 residues. The J segment lost 4 bases and the V segment lost 4 bases, leaving 5 bases of the junction unmatched. The CDR3 DNA follows: TGTGCCACCAGCAAGGGACAGGGGGCGAATTACAATGAGCAGTTCTTC. Translation: CATSKGQGANYNEQFF.

This clonotype was seen ten or more times. The CDR3: CASSFTAGAETQYF. The CDR3 DNA reads TGTGCCAGCAGTTTCACGGCGGGGGCGGAGACCCAGTACTTC. The gene calls are TRBV12-3 or TRBV12-4 and TRBJ2-5, with D perhaps matching TRBD2 (7 bases). This CDR3 spans 14 amino acids. Trimming removed 3 bases from V and 5 bases from J, with 13 bases in between.

This clonotype showed up many times. This chain connects TRBV5-1 to TRBJ1-3; unclear D gene. The germline CDR1 and CDR2 sequences are SGHRS and YFSETQ. The CDR3 length is 14 residues. V lost 0 bases, J lost 3 bases, and 7 bases lay in between. The CDR3 reads CASSLAGYGNTIYF. DNA for the CDR3: TGCGCCAGCAGCTTGGCGGGTTATGGAAACACCATATATTTT.

This clonotype came up many times. The gene calls are TRBV12-3 or TRBV12-4 and TRBJ2-5, with TRBD2 matching 8 bases. CDR3 size: 13 residues. V dropped 6 bases and J dropped 3; count of bases not matched to a gene: 3. This CDR3 is CASSRLAKETQYF. CDR3 sequence (DNA): TGTGCCAGCAGCCGACTAGCGAAAGAGACCCAGTACTTC.

This clonotype qualifies as medium-sized. V usage is TRBV4-1 and J usage is TRBJ2-4, with D possibly matching TRBD1 (6 bases). Trimming removed 1 base at V and 8 bases at J, with 12 bases between. This CDR3 is built from 14 residues. Germline CDR1 reads MGHRA; CDR2 reads YSYEKL. This chain's CDR3 is CASSQGQVGDIQYF. The DNA of the CDR3 is TGCGCCAGCAGCCAAGGACAGGTCGGCGACATTCAGTACTTC.

V gene TRBV29-1 combines with J gene TRBJ1-1, with 7 bases that match TRBD1. The CDR3 covers 13 residues. Trimming took 8 bases from V and 1 from J; bases not matched to a gene: 7. Germline CDR1 and CDR2: SQVTM and ANQGSEA. In DNA form, the CDR3 reads TGCAGCTACACAGGGGTTGCGAACACTGAAGCTTTCTTT. As protein: CSYTGVANTEAFF.

This clonotype has ten or more counts. The J gene is TRBJ1-6, the V gene TRBV20-1, with D unclear. Trimming took 5 bases from V and 9 from J, leaving 17 bases between them. The CDR3 extends over 14 amino acids. Germline CDR1 and CDR2: DFQATT and SNEGSKA (reference sequence). The CDR3 loop is CSAPATSQSSPLHF. As DNA, the CDR3 is TGCAGTGCTCCCGCAACGTCCCAGAGTTCACCCCTCCACTTT.

With respect to this clonotype: At one end the junction does not follow the germline gene, possibly because of a read error. The rearrangement uses TRBV12-3 or TRBV12-4 and TRBJ1-1, with D perhaps TRBD1 (5 bases). CDR3 size: 16 residues. CDR3 sequence reads: CANSVRDGGRGDEAFF. The CDR3 bases are TGTGCCAACAGTGTCCGGGACGGTGGAAGGGGAGATGAAGCTTTCTTT.

This clonotype was found a few times. The chain joins TRBV5-1 to TRBJ2-1; the match to TRBD2 covers 12 bases. Germline V gives CDR1 SGHRS, CDR2 YFSETQ. Germline trimming cut 0 bases from V and 7 bases from J; bases unmatched to any gene: 5. The CDR3 totals 16 residues. The CDR3 DNA follows: TGCGCCAGCAGCTTGGAAAGACTAGCGGGGGAAAATGAGCAGTTCTTC. The encoded protein is CASSLERLAGENEQFF.

V gene TRBV20-1 combines with J gene TRBJ2-3, with unresolved D. Per the germline V gene, CDR1 is DFQATT and CDR2 is SNEGSKA (reference sequence). The CDR3 loop spans 15 amino acids. V lost 0 bases and J 5 bases, leaving 15 bases between the germline ends. The CDR3 region is CSARDQVSWEDTQYF. In DNA form, the CDR3 reads TGCAGTGCTAGAGATCAGGTCTCCTGGGAAGATACGCAGTATTTT.

In regard to this clonotype: A clone one base away is much larger, so this may be a read error. The chain combines TRBV2 with TRBJ1-5; 9 bases line up with TRBD1. The CDR3 loop spans 17 amino acids. Germline-derived CDR1 and CDR2 are SNHLY and FYNNEI. CDR3 DNA: TGTGCCAGCGAGAAGGACAGGGGATACAATAGCAATGAGCCCCAGCATTTT. Translating it yields CASEKDRGYNSNEPQHF. Drawing the rest from reference TRBV2 and TRBJ1-5, the complete variable domain is EPEVTQTPSHQVTQMGQEVILRCVPISNHLYFYWYRQILGQKVEFLVSFYNNEISEKSEIFDDQFSVERPDGSNFTLKIRSTKLEDSAMYFCASEKDRGYNSNEPQHFGDGTRLSIL.

This clonotype was observed many times. This sequence joins TRBV20-1 and TRBJ2-7; 13 bases fit TRBD2. The CDR3 length is 15 residues. The V gene end was trimmed by 0 bases and the J gene end by 1 base; junction bases not matched to a gene: 0. Per the germline V gene, CDR1 is DFQATT and CDR2 is SNEGSKA (reference sequence). In DNA form, the CDR3 reads TGCAGTGCTAGAGAACTAGCGGGGGGGTCCTACGAGCAGTACTTC. It translates to CSARELAGGSYEQYF.

This clonotype was seen ten or more times. V usage is TRBV24-1 and J usage is TRBJ1-1, with a weak D call TRBD1 (5 bases). The germline V and J ends were trimmed by 2 bases and 5 bases, with 14 bases remaining between them. This CDR3 is built from 15 residues. The germline CDR1 and CDR2 sequences are KGHDR and SFDVKD. CDR3 bases: TGTGCCACCAGTGATTCCCAGGGCTATAGGACTGAAGCTTTCTTT. Its protein is CATSDSQGYRTEAFF.

This clonotype was detected ten times or more. CDR3 sequence (DNA): TGCGCCAGCAGCTTGATTGAGACATCTGGCTACACCTTC. The encoded protein is CASSLIETSGYTF. The chain carries TRBV5-1 and TRBJ1-2; no reliable D call. Germline V lookup: CDR1 SGHRS, CDR2 YFSETQ. The germline V and J ends were trimmed by 1 base and 7 bases, with 11 bases remaining between them. This CDR3 contains 13 residues.

Note on this clonotype: The junction departs from the called germline gene at one end, perhaps through a read error. This sequence joins TRBV5-1 and TRBJ1-6, with no clear D. Germline-derived CDR1 and CDR2 are SGHRS and YFSETQ. The CDR3 is 14 residues long. The CDR3 DNA sequence: TGTGTCAGCAGCTTAGGGCCGGAGAATTCACCCCTCCACTTT. Residues: CVSSLGPENSPLHF.

This clonotype has a count of ten or more. The V and J genes are TRBV5-1 and TRBJ1-2; D remains unclear. CDR1 is SGHRS and CDR2 is YFSETQ in the germline V gene. The CDR3 sequence is 15 residues long. The ends were cut back, 0 bases at V and 2 bases at J, with 11 bases in the middle. The CDR3 loop is CASSLAGNENYGYTF. The CDR3 DNA follows: TGCGCCAGCAGCTTGGCCGGGAACGAAAACTATGGCTACACCTTC.

This chain links TRBV25-1 with TRBJ1-3; the D gene is possibly TRBD1 (5 bases). V was shortened by 5 bases and J by 1 base, with 21 bases between the two germline ends. Germline assignment: CDR1 MGHDK and CDR2 SYGVNS. This CDR3 is built from 18 residues. The CDR3 is CASSFGGKWDLSGNTIYF. CDR3 coding DNA: TGTGCCAGCAGTTTCGGGGGAAAGTGGGATTTATCTGGAAACACCATATATTTT.

Ten or more counts support this clonotype. The chain has TRBV10-3 and TRBJ2-7; 9 bases map to TRBD1. V dropped 6 bases and J dropped 1; count of bases not matched to a gene: 4. CDR3 length: 14 amino acids. From germline, CDR1 is ENHRY and CDR2 SYGVKD. CDR3 loop: CAIRGQGSSYEQYF. The CDR3 nucleotides read TGTGCCATCAGGGGACAGGGTAGTTCCTACGAGCAGTACTTC.

This clonotype was seen many times. The V gene is TRBV14, the J gene TRBJ2-7; perhaps TRBD1 as D (5 bases). Germline V lookup: CDR1 SGHDN, CDR2 FVKESK. Trimming took off 4 bases at V and 3 bases at J, with 13 bases between the two ends. The CDR3 is made up of 14 amino acids. CDR3 in amino acids: CASSRGHSVYEQYF. The CDR3 DNA sequence: TGTGCCAGCAGCCGAGGACACTCCGTCTACGAGCAGTACTTC.

In its sample, this clonotype was seen many times. The V gene is TRBV5-1, the J gene TRBJ2-7, with 7 bases fitting TRBD1. The CDR3 totals 15 residues. Germline assignment: CDR1 SGHRS and CDR2 YFSETQ. Trimming took 7 bases from V and 0 from J; bases not matched to a gene: 10. The CDR3 DNA reads as TGCGCCAGCGCCCCGCCGAGGGGGCTCTCCTACGAGCAGTACTTC. This gives the protein CASAPPRGLSYEQYF.